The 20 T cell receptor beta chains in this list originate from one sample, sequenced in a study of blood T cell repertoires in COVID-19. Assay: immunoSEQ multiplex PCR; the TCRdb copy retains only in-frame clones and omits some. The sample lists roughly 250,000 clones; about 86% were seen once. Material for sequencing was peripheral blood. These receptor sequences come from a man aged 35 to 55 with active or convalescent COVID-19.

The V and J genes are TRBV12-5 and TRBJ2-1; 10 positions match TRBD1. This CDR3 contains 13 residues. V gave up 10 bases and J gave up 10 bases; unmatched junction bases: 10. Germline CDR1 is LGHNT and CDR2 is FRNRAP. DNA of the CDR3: TGTGCTACAGGGACAGGGGTTCTCGGAGAGCAGTTCTTC. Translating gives CATGTGVLGEQFF. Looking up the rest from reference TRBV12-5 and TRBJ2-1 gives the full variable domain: DARVTQTPRHKVTEMGQEVTMRCQPILGHNTVFWYRQTMMQGLELLAYFRNRAPLDDSGMPKDRFSAEMPDATLATLKIQPSEPRDSAVYFCATGTGVLGEQFFGPGTRLTVL.

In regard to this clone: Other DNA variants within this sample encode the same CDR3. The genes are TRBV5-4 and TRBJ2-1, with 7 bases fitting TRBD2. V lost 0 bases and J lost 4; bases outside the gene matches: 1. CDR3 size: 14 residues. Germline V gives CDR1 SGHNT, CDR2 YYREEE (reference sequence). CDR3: CASSLGLAYNEQFF. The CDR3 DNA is TGTGCCAGCAGCTTGGGACTAGCTTACAATGAGCAGTTCTTC.

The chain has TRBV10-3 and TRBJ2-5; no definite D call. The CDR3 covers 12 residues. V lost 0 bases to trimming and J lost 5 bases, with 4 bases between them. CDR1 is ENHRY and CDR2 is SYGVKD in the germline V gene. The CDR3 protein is CAISESGETQYF. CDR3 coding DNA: TGTGCCATCAGTGAGTCCGGGGAGACCCAGTACTTC.

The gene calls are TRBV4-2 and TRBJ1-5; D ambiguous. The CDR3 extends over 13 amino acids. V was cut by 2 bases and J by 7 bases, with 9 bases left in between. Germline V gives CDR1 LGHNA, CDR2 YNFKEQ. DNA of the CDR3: TGTGCCAGCAGCCAATTAAGTAGCCAGCCCCAGCATTTT. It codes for CASSQLSSQPQHF.

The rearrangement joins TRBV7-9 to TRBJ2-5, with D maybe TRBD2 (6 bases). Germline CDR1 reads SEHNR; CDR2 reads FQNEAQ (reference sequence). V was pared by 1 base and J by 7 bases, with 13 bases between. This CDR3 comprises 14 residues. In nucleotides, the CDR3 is TGTGCCAGCAGCTTAGAACGGGAGTCGGGGACCCAGTACTTC. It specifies CASSLERESGTQYF.

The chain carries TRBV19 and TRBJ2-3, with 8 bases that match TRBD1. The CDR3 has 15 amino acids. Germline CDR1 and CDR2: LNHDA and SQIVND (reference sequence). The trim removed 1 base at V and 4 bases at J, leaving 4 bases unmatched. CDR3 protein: CASSIAQGGPDTQYF. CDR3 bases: TGTGCCAGTAGTATAGCACAGGGGGGCCCAGATACGCAGTATTTT.

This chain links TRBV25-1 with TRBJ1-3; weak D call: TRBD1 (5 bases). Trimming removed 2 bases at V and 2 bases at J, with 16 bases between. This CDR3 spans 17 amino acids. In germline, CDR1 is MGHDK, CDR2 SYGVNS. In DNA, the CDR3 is TGTGCCAGCAGTGAAGGGGAGGGGCGCTTAGCTGGAAACACCATATATTTT. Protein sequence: CASSEGEGRLAGNTIYF.

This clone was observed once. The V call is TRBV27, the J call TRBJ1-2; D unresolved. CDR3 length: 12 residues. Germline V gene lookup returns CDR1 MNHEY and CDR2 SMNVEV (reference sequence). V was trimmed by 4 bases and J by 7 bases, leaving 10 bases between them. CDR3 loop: CASSSAKSGYTF. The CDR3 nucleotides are TGTGCCAGCAGTTCCGCCAAGAGTGGCTACACCTTC.

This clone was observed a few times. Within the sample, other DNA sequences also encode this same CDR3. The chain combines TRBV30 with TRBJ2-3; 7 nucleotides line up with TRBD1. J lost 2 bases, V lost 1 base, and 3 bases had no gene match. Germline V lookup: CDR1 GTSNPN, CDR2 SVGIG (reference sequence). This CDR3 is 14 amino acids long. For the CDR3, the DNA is TGTGCCTGGAGTGCGACAGGGTCCACAGATACGCAGTATTTT. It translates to CAWSATGSTDTQYF.

CDR3 residues: CASSSTGVVSYF. CDR3 DNA: TGTGCCAGCAGTTCGACAGGCGTCGTATCGTACTTC. This rearrangement joins TRBV28 to TRBJ2-7; D is possibly TRBD1 (6 bases). V was pared by 4 bases and J by 12 bases, with 16 bases between. Germline V CDR1 and CDR2: MDHEN, SYDVKM. The CDR3 spans 12 residues. The full variable domain, completed using reference TRBV28 and TRBJ2-7, is DVKVTQSSRYLVKRTGEKVFLECVQDMDHENMFWYRQDPGLGLRLIYFSYDVKMKEKGDIPEGYSVSREKKERFSLILESASTNQTSMYLCASSSTGVVSYFGPGTRLTVT.

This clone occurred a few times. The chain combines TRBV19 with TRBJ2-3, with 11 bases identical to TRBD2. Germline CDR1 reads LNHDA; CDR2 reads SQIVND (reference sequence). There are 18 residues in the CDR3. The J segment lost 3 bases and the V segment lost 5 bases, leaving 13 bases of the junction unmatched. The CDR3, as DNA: TGTGCCAGTAGTTCCCTACTAGCGGGAGCGGGTCGAACAGATACGCAGTATTTT. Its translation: CASSSLLAGAGRTDTQYF.

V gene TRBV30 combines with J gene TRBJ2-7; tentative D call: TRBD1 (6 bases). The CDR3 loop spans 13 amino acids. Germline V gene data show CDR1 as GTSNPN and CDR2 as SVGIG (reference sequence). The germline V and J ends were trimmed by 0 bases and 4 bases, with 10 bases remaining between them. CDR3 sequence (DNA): TGTGCCTGGAGTGTAGGACAGAATTACGAGCAGTACTTC. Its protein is CAWSVGQNYEQYF.

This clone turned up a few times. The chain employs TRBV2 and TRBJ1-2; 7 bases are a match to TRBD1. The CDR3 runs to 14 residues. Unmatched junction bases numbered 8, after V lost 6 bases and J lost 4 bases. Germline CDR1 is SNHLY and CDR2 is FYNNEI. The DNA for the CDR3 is TGTGCCAGCAGCAACCGGGACAGAATCTATGGCTACACCTTC. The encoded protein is CASSNRDRIYGYTF.

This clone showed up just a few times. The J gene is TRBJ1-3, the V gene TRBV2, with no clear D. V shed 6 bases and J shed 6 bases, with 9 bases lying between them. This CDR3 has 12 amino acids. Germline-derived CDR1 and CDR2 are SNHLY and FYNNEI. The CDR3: CASRPRANTIYF. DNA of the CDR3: TGTGCCAGCAGGCCGAGGGCAAACACCATATATTTT.

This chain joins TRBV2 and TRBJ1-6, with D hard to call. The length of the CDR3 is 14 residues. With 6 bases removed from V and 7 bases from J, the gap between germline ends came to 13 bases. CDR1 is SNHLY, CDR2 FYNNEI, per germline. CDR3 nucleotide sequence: TGTGCCAGCAGGCAGACGACTCAAAATTCACCCCTCCACTTT. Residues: CASRQTTQNSPLHF.

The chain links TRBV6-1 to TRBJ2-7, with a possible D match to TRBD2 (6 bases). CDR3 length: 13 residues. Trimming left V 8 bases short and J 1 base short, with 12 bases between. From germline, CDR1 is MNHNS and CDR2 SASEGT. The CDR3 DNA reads TGTGCCAGCTCCATCGGGACTTCCTACGAGCAGTACTTC. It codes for CASSIGTSYEQYF.

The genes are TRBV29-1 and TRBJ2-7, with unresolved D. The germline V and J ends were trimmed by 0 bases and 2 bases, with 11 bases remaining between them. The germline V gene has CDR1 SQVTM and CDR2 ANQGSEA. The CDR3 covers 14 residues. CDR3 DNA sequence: TGCAGCGTTGAAGATAAGAACAGAGCCTACGAGCAGTACTTC. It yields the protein CSVEDKNRAYEQYF.

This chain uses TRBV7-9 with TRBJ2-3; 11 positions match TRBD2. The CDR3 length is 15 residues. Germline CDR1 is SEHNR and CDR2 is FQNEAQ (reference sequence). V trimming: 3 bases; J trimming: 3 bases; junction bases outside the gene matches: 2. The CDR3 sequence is CASSFSGGGTDTQYF. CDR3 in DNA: TGTGCCAGCAGCTTTAGCGGGGGGGGTACAGATACGCAGTATTTT.

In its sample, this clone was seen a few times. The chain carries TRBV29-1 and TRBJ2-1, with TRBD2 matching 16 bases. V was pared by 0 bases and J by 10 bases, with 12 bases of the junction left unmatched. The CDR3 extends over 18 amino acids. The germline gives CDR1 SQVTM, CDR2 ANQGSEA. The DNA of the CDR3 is TGCAGCGTTGAAGATCCCCCGGGACTAGCGGGAGGGCCGGGAGAGCAGTTCTTC. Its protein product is CSVEDPPGLAGGPGEQFF.

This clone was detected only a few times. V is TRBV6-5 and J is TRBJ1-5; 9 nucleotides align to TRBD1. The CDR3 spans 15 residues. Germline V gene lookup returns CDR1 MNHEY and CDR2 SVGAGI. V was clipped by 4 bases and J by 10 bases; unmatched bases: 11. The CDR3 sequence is CASSSRTGGGGPQHF. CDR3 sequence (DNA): TGTGCCAGCAGTTCAAGAACAGGGGGCGGAGGACCCCAGCATTTT.